This T cell receptor beta chain was captured by sequencing in a study of cytomegalovirus exposure and HLA in healthy donors. Study-wide background: Of the donors genotyped, 398 in all, over 80% fell in the Caucasian-associated ancestry cluster.

In the PCR, 60 Vbeta and 13 Jbeta primers were used. Original data processing: Unique TCR beta chains totaled approximately 83 million in a later count, with approximately 10 million of them shared. Profiled with immunoSEQ multiplex PCR; TCRdb holds only in-frame clones, not every one. That table furnishes V, J and clone size, whereas the DNA furnished D and trimming. The sample holds about 180,000 clones, 70% to 80% seen once. Despite likely unrecorded immune exposures, the donors were nominally healthy at the time of sampling. The CDR3 length is 12 residues. Trimming took 0 bases from V and 15 from J; bases not matched to a gene: 3. Germline CDR1 is MNHNY and CDR2 is SVGAGI (reference sequence).

Material for sequencing was PBMCs. The chain recombines TRBV6-6 with TRBJ1-4; 8 nucleotides align to TRBD1. This TCR was sampled from a man aged 18-30 years in good health and CMV-seronegative. The CDR3 sequence: CASSYSTGELFF. The CDR3 DNA follows: TGTGCCAGCAGTTACTCGACAGGGGAGTTGTTTTTT.